This T cell receptor beta chain stems from a study of blood T cell repertoires in COVID-19. Overall study context: PBMCs, B-cell-depleted T cells, or T cells were the source of the cDNA or gDNA that made up the material.

Seattle researchers signed up patients amid active infection and tracked them longitudinally. Profiled with immunoSEQ multiplex PCR; TCRdb holds only in-frame clones, not every one. The data hold 84,000 or so clones, with 78% observed a single time. V lost 6 bases, J lost 2 bases, and 4 bases stayed unmatched. Per germline, CDR1 SGHDN and CDR2 FVKESK. The CDR3 spans 15 residues. The sequenced material came from peripheral blood. The source of this sequence is a man in his sixties with COVID-19, enrolled during active disease. The V call is TRBV14, the J call TRBJ2-1, with TRBD2 matching over 10 bases. The CDR3 is CASRKSGGAYNEQFF. The CDR3 nucleotides read TGTGCCAGCAGGAAGAGCGGGGGGGCCTACAATGAGCAGTTCTTC.